This T cell receptor beta chain was captured in a study of cytomegalovirus exposure and HLA in healthy donors. General study findings and limits: Later analysis identified several of the most significant clusters that appeared linked to common viral pathogens. Rare TCR sequences predominated, though certain public TCRs were found in many donors.

Trimming cost V 5 bases and J 3 bases, with 14 bases left between them. The CDR3 is made up of 14 amino acids. The germline V gene encodes CDR1 SGHVS and CDR2 FQNEAQ. The PCR contained 60 Vbeta and 13 Jbeta primers. The data were produced by immunoSEQ multiplex PCR, yet TCRdb's version contains in-frame clones alone and is incomplete. The sample holds 120,000 to 150,000 clones, 82% seen once. With regard to this clone: What it recognizes is unknown.

Sequenced input: PBMCs. This TCR was sampled from a male donor in good health and CMV-seronegative. The rearrangement links TRBV7-8 to TRBJ2-7; perhaps TRBD2 as D (5 bases). CDR3 bases: TGTGCCAGCAGCGAGGACGGAGGATACTACGAGCAGTACTTC. Amino acid sequence: CASSEDGGYYEQYF.